This T cell receptor beta chain was captured by sequencing in a study of cytomegalovirus exposure and HLA in healthy donors. Of note for this clone: Its specificity is unknown.

After removal of 8 bases from V and 9 bases from J, the junction contained 9 bases not matched to a gene. This CDR3 contains 13 residues. Per the germline V gene, CDR1 is SQVTM and CDR2 is ANQGSEA. Regarding the study as a whole: Later, an analysis found that TCR clusters from the first cohort tended to co-occur in the roughly 130 validation repertoires. Researchers catalogued roughly 170 TCR beta chains as cytomegalovirus-associated. In vitro work confirmed that a few CMV-associated chains recognize CMV antigens.

The data were produced by immunoSEQ multiplex PCR, yet TCRdb's version contains in-frame clones alone and is incomplete. The sample lists approximately 200,000 clones, more than 80% occurring once. The roughly 120-subject validation cohort, separate from the roughly 700-subject first cohort, included the donors. The chain combines TRBV29-1 with TRBJ2-1, with TRBD1 matching over 11 bases. The sequenced material came from PBMCs. This TCR was recovered from a man between 18 and 35 years old in good health and CMV-seropositive. The DNA of the CDR3 is TGCAGCTTCTACCGGGACAGGGGGGGTGAGCAGTTCTTC. This gives the protein CSFYRDRGGEQFF.